This is a list of T cell receptor beta chains from one sample in a study of cytomegalovirus exposure and HLA in healthy donors. Data came from immunoSEQ multiplex PCR; TCRdb stores just in-frame clones and leaves some out. The sample consists of some 190,000 clones, 81% of them appearing once. The sample comprised PBMCs. The receptors were gathered from a man younger than 35 in good health and CMV-seronegative. The CDR3 runs from the conserved cysteine through the conserved F or W. A D gene is named only where the DNA matches it firmly. Expanded clones get a size class; other rows say once, few or many, or leave the size out.

>-|TRBV5-4|TRBD1|TRBJ2-7
TGTGCCAGCAGCTGGGGGACAGGGACCTACGAGCAGTACTTC
CASSWGTGTYEQYF
>-|TRBV27|-|TRBJ1-6
TGTGCCAGCAGTTCGGGGGGCCCTCTCCATTCACCCCTCCACTTT
CASSSGGPLHSPLHF
>-|TRBV9|TRBD1|TRBJ2-7
TGTGCCAGCAGCGCGGGACCGGGACAGGGATCTAACGAGCAGTACTTC
CASSAGPGQGSNEQYF
>-|TRBV4-3|TRBD1|TRBJ1-2
TGCGCCAGCAGCCAAGGGACAGGCTATGGCTACACCTTC
CASSQGTGYGYTF
>-|TRBV7-8|-|TRBJ1-1
TGTGCCAGCAGCCGTACAGGGCTGAACACTGAAGCTTTCTTT
CASSRTGLNTEAFF
>-|TRBV9|-|TRBJ2-3
TGTGCCAGCAGCGTAGACGACAGAGCCTCAGATACGCAGTATTTT
CASSVDDRASDTQYF
>-|TRBV11-2|-|TRBJ1-1
TGTGCCAGCAGCTTCGGTGAGGACACTGAAGCTTTCTTT
CASSFGEDTEAFF
>-|TRBV5-5|-|TRBJ1-1
TGTGCCAGCAGCTTAGCCACAGGGTCCAGCCTTGAGAACACTGAAGCTTTCTTT
CASSLATGSSLENTEAFF
>-|TRBV9|TRBD1|TRBJ2-2
TGTGCCAGCAGCGTAGTTAGGGGACAGGGGGCATCCGGGGAGCTGTTTTTT
CASSVVRGQGASGELFF
>-|TRBV27|-|TRBJ1-1
TGTGCCAGCAGTTTCGGTGGGGCAACTGAAGCTTTCTTT
CASSFGGATEAFF
>-|TRBV7-9|TRBD1|TRBJ2-1
TGTGCCAGCAGCTTAGGAGGGACAGGCTATGAGCAGTTCTTC
CASSLGGTGYEQFF
>-|TRBV28|TRBD1|TRBJ1-2
TGTGCCAGCAGTCCCGTATGGGACAGGGATGGCTACACCTTC
CASSPVWDRDGYTF
>few|TRBV27|-|TRBJ1-6
TGTGCCTGCAAGAGCTCCTATAATTCACCCCTCCACTTT
CACKSSYNSPLHF
>-|TRBV19|-|TRBJ1-1
TGTGCCAGTAGAGACATTATTGCGACAAGGAACACTGAAGCTTTCTTT
CASRDIIATRNTEAFF
>few|TRBV25-1|TRBD1|TRBJ1-2
TGTGCCAGCAGTGAGCCGGGACAGGGGCCTGGCTACACCTTC
CASSEPGQGPGYTF
>-|TRBV10-3|TRBD1|TRBJ2-7
TGTGCCATCTGGACCGGGACAGGAACCTACGAGCAGTACTTC
CAIWTGTGTYEQYF
>-|TRBV9|TRBD1|TRBJ1-5
TGTGCCAGCAGCGAGGGGGACAGGGGCGGCAATCAGCCCCAGCATTTT
CASSEGDRGGNQPQHF
>-|TRBV11-1|-|TRBJ1-4
TGTGCCAGCAGCTTACCAGGGATTAATGAAAAACTGTTTTTT
CASSLPGINEKLFF
>-|TRBV5-1|TRBD2|TRBJ2-3
TGCGCCAGCAGCTTCCTAACTAGCGGGGGGGCAGATACGCAGTATTTT
CASSFLTSGGADTQYF
>-|TRBV19|TRBD1|TRBJ2-7
TGTGCCAGTCGTTACTCGACAGGGCCCTACGAGCAGTACTTC
CASRYSTGPYEQYF
>-|TRBV7-2|-|TRBJ2-5
TGTGCCAGCAGCTTATCGGGCGGGAGATACAACAGGGCAGAGACCCAGTACTTC
CASSLSGGRYNRAETQYF
>-|TRBV4-1|-|TRBJ2-1
TGCGCCAGCAGCCCCCTCAGGTTGCGCAATGAGCAGTTCTTC
CASSPLRLRNEQFF
>-|TRBV4-1|TRBD1|TRBJ2-2
TGCGCCAGCAGCCAAGTTCAGGGGGCGACCGGGGAGCTGTTTTTT
CASSQVQGATGELFF
>-|TRBV11-2|-|TRBJ1-1
TGTGCCAGCAGCTTAGCTAACAGGGTAATGAACACTGAAGCTTTCTTT
CASSLANRVMNTEAFF
>-|TRBV4-1|TRBD2|TRBJ2-5
TGCGCCAGCAGCCCGGGGACTAGTGGGGTTGAGACCCAGTACTTC
CASSPGTSGVETQYF
>-|TRBV4-3|TRBD2|TRBJ2-1
TGCGCCAGCAGCCAAGCGGCGGGGGTTTACAATGAGCAGTTCTTC
CASSQAAGVYNEQFF
>few|TRBV5-1|TRBD1|TRBJ1-2
TGCGCCAGCAGGACAGGGGGCGCGACTGCGGGTGGCTACACCTTC
CASRTGGATAGGYTF